This T cell receptor (beta chain) stems from a study of CD8 T cells in ankylosing spondylitis. Broader study findings: Previously reported in reactive arthritis synovial fluid and blood were some of the motif variants. There was a TCR beta motif, made of eight highly homologous variants, that appeared characteristic of ankylosing spondylitis blood. Reportedly, matched ankylosing spondylitis synovial fluid was significantly enriched for disease-linked clones.

On this clonotype: Its cognate antigen is unknown.

Quantitative molecular-barcoded 5'-RACE generated the TCR beta libraries. TCRdb re-called the 5' RACE reads with MiXCR, one entry per CDR3 protein. The sample shows roughly 370,000 distinct CDR3 sequences, around 22% of them seen only once. Deletions cut 2 bases from V and 7 bases from J, with 15 bases between. From germline, CDR1 is SGHRS and CDR2 YFSETQ. The CDR3 sequence is 14 residues long. This TCR was sampled from a male donor with ankylosing spondylitis. Sequenced material: blood, either unsorted or a sorted T cell fraction (not recorded which). This chain uses TRBV5-1 with TRBJ1-2; possible D gene TRBD1, 5 bases. The CDR3 region has the DNA TGCGCCAGCAGCTTTCGGGACGGACTGCGTGGCTACACCTTC. Encoded protein: CASSFRDGLRGYTF.